The following is a TCR beta chain sequence with its context. Its specificity is unknown. The record originates from a study of shared clonotypes between healthy human individuals. Across the whole study: CD4 naive and CD4 memory each took three plates per donor, while CD8 naive took two and CD8 memory one. Study findings and constraints: For naive CD4 cells, 4.5% to 6.5% of clonotypes were shared across a handful of donors. Non-shared clonotypes had lower generation probabilities than clonotypes shared by all four sorted-subset donors.

A CD45RA-negative memory subset and a CD45RA+ naive subset were separated from the CD4+ cells. This table comes from immunoSEQ multiplex PCR, and its TCRdb copy is limited to in-frame clones, with some not included. The sample includes 850,000 to 1,200,000 clones, 70% to 80% of them seen just once. Germline CDR1 KGHSH, CDR2 LQKENI. Between the trimmed V and J ends, which lost 3 bases and 0 bases, there was a span of 8 bases. The CDR3 sequence is 14 residues long. The material sequenced was memory CD4+ T cells sorted from blood. Subset here: CD45RA-negative fraction. This clonotype was obtained from a man in his late teens or twenties in good health. V and J are TRBV18 and TRBJ1-2; D is perhaps TRBD1 (5 bases). The CDR3 region has the DNA TGTGCCAGCTCACCGCAGGGATCTAACTATGGCTACACCTTC. Translated: CASSPQGSNYGYTF.